The 5 T cell receptor beta chains reported below all come from one sample, sequenced in a study of blood T cell repertoires in COVID-19. Clones were sequenced by immunoSEQ multiplex PCR, and TCRdb holds only the in-frame ones, with some missing. The profile shows 49,000 or so clones, 70% to 90% of them singletons. Sequenced sample: peripheral blood. These receptors originate from an elderly woman with COVID-19, enrolled during active disease.

In its sample, this clone was seen once. The gene calls are TRBV7-2 and TRBJ1-2, with 8 bases that match TRBD1. From germline, CDR1 is SGHTA and CDR2 FQGNSA. V was clipped by 7 bases and J by 8 bases; unmatched bases: 21. The CDR3 consists of 17 residues. This CDR3 is CASTGGRGTGGTGGYTF. The CDR3 DNA sequence: TGTGCCAGCACCGGTGGTCGAGGGACAGGAGGAACGGGGGGCTACACCTTC.

This clone is a singleton in its sample. The chain carries TRBV4-3 and TRBJ2-7, with D possibly TRBD2 on 6 matching bases. The CDR3 spans 15 residues. V was pared by 4 bases and J by 3 bases, with 16 bases between. Per the germline V gene, CDR1 is LGHNA and CDR2 is YSLEER. DNA for the CDR3: TGCGCCAGCAGCCCGGGGGTAGCAACTGTCTACGAGCAGTACTTC. It yields the protein CASSPGVATVYEQYF.

The rearrangement uses TRBV7-5 and TRBJ2-7; the table's D gene call, TRBD2, was not cross checked with the DNA. TRBV7-5 is a known pseudogene. The CDR3 spans 15 residues. The CDR3 loop is CARSPELGPRERKYF. CDR3 bases: TGTGCCAGAAGCCCAGAATTAGGTCCCCGAGAGAGGAAGTACTTC.

This chain connects TRBV9 to TRBJ2-5, with 10 bases fitting TRBD2. Germline V lookup: CDR1 SGDLS, CDR2 YYNGEE. V lost 4 bases and J lost 4; bases outside the gene matches: 10. The CDR3 extends over 16 amino acids. The CDR3 sequence: CASSSRLAGLGETQYF. The DNA of the CDR3 is TGTGCCAGCAGCTCTCGACTAGCGGGCCTTGGAGAGACCCAGTACTTC.

This clone has just one count. This chain uses TRBV6-1 with TRBJ2-2, with a tentative D call TRBD2 (5 bases). Between the trimmed V and J ends, which lost 2 bases and 5 bases, there was a span of 12 bases. From germline, CDR1 is MNHNS and CDR2 SASEGT. The CDR3 is made up of 15 amino acids. CDR3 amino acids: CASSEILRATGELFF. CDR3 nucleotide sequence: TGTGCCAGCAGTGAAATTTTGAGGGCGACCGGGGAGCTGTTTTTT.